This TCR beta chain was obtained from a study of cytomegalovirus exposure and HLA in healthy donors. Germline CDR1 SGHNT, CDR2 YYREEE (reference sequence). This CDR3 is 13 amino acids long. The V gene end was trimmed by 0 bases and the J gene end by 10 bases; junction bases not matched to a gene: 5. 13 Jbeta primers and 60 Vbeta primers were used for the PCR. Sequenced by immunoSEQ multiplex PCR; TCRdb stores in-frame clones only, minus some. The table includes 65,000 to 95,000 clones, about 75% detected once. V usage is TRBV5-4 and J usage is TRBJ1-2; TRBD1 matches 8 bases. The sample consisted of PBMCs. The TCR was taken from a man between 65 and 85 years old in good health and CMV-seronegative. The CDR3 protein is CASSLETGVDYTF. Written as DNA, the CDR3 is TGTGCCAGCAGCTTGGAGACAGGGGTTGACTACACCTTC.